The source of this T cell receptor (beta chain) is a study of long-term antiretroviral therapy in people with HIV. With survey level as its setting, the immunoSEQ assay was v3.0. Measured with immunoSEQ multiplex PCR; TCRdb has only the in-frame clones, and not every one. This table has about 21,000 clones, 90% appearing once. V dropped 4 bases and J dropped 7; count of bases not matched to a gene: 7. This CDR3 region has 15 residues. The input for sequencing was unsorted PBMCs, taken approximately 4.4 years before starting antiretroviral therapy. This receptor was obtained from a woman younger than 45 with HIV. V is TRBV7-1 and J is TRBJ1-5; 10 positions match TRBD1. TRBV7-1 is an ORF, with its function uncertain. CDR3 nucleotide sequence: TGTGCCAGCAGCTTAGGGACAGGGGTTCAACAGCCCCAGCATTTT. It is translated as CASSLGTGVQQPQHF.